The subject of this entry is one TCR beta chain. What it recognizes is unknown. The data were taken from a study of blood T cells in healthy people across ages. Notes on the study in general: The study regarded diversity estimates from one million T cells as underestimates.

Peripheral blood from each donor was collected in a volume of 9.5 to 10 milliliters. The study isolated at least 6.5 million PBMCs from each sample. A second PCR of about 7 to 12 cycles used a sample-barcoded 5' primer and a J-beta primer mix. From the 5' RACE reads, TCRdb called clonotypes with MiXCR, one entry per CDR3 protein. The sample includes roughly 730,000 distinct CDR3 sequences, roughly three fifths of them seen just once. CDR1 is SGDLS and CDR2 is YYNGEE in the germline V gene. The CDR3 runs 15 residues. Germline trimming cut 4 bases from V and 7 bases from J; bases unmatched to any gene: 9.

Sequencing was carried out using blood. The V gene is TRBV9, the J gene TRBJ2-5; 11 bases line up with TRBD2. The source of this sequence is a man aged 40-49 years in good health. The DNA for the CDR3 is TGTGCCAGCAGCCCCGGGACTAGCGGATCAGCGACCCAGTACTTC. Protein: CASSPGTSGSATQYF.